The 22 T cell receptor beta chains given below trace back to one sample, sequenced in a study of blood T cells in healthy people across ages. Next came a second PCR, run for about 7 to 12 cycles, which used a sample-barcoded 5' primer along with a J-beta primer mix. TCRdb analysed the 5' RACE reads with MiXCR anew, one entry per CDR3 protein. The repertoire consists of 1.5 million to 2 million distinct CDR3 sequences, with 28% occurring once and the leading ten covering approximately 7.7%. The source material was blood. All receptors derive from a woman aged 30 to 39 in good health.

The CDR3 DNA reads as TGTGCCAGCAGCGCCGCCCCGACAGGGATCGACGAGCAGTACTTC. Translated, it gives CASSAAPTGIDEQYF. The V gene is TRBV9, the J gene TRBJ2-5; 7 nucleotides line up with TRBD1. The J call may be incorrect, as the DNA end agrees better with TRBJ2-7. Germline CDR1 is SGDLS and CDR2 is YYNGEE. The CDR3 runs to 15 residues.

This clonotype was picked up many times. The rearrangement joins TRBV20-1 to TRBJ2-7, with 10 nucleotides matching TRBD2. Trimming cost V 1 base and J 7 bases; bases outside gene matches: 4. CDR3 length: 13 amino acids. The germline gives CDR1 DFQATT, CDR2 SNEGSKA (reference sequence). The CDR3 loop is CSARVLAGVEQYF. Here the CDR3 DNA reads TGCAGTGCTAGAGTCCTAGCGGGGGTAGAGCAGTACTTC.

This clonotype has more than one count but fewer than ten. Compared with germline, one end of the junction differs, possibly owing to a read error. The CDR3 region is CASSLTSSGAHVLTF. The CDR3 nucleotides are TGTGCCAGCAGTTTAACGAGCTCTGGGGCCCACGTCCTGACTTTC. J is TRBJ2-6 and V is TRBV28; D might be TRBD1 (5 bases). This CDR3 contains 15 residues. The germline V gene has CDR1 MDHEN and CDR2 SYDVKM.

As concerns this clonotype: Just one base apart from a much larger clone, this may be a read error. The rearrangement uses TRBV4-3 and TRBJ2-1, with 11 bases matching TRBD2. The CDR3 consists of 17 residues. CDR1 and CDR2 from the germline V gene are LGHNA and YSLEER. Here the CDR3 DNA reads TGCGCCAGCAGCCAGGAGGCGGAACTAGCGGGGGACAATGAGCTGTTCTTC. It encodes CASSQEAELAGDNELFF.

In regard to this clonotype: This may come from a read error, since a much larger clone is one base off. The CDR3 DNA is TGTGCCGTCAGTGAGGCGACTAACTATGGCTACACCTTC. As protein: CAVSEATNYGYTF. This sequence joins TRBV10-3 and TRBJ1-2; D gene unclear. Germline V gene sequence: CDR1 ENHRY, CDR2 SYGVKD. The CDR3 length is 13 residues.

On this clonotype: The CDR3 does not close with the conserved phenylalanine or tryptophan, likely indicating a read error. The V and J genes are TRBV6-6 and TRBJ2-3; 10 nucleotides match TRBD2. The CDR3 loop spans 17 amino acids. Germline values: CDR1 MNHNY, CDR2 SVGAGI (reference sequence). J gave up 1 base and V 6 bases, and 10 bases lay outside the gene matches. The CDR3 protein is CASSLQPLAGGTDTQYC. The CDR3 nucleotides are TGTGCCAGCAGCCTCCAACCTCTAGCGGGGGGCACAGATACGCAGTATTGT.

This clonotype was observed a single time. This could be a read error, since a much larger clone is one nucleotide away. This sequence joins TRBV5-1 and TRBJ2-7; D assignment may be TRBD1 or TRBD2 (5 bases each). The CDR3 loop spans 14 amino acids. Trimming removed 1 base at V and 2 bases at J, with 10 bases between. Germline-derived CDR1 and CDR2 are SGHRS and YFSETQ. CDR3 sequence: CASSLYGAPYEQYF. The CDR3 nucleotides read TGCGCCAGCAGCTTGTACGGGGCCCCCTACGAGCAGTACTTC. Full variable domain (missing parts from reference TRBV5-1 and TRBJ2-7): KAGVTQTPRYLIKTRGQQVTLSCSPISGHRSVSWYQQTPGQGLQFLFEYFSETQRNKGNFPGRFSGRQFSNSRSEMNVSTLELGDSALYLCASSLYGAPYEQYFGPGTRLTVT.

At least ten counts were recorded for this clonotype. This sequence joins TRBV12-3 or TRBV12-4 and TRBJ2-5, with 7 bases identical to TRBD1. This CDR3 is 14 amino acids long. With 3 bases clipped from V and 4 bases from J, the junction kept 5 bases outside the gene matches. The CDR3 coding sequence is TGTGCCAGCAGTTTGACAGGGTCTCGAGAGACCCAGTACTTC. Translation: CASSLTGSRETQYF.

This clonotype was seen more than once but under ten times. This chain links TRBV20-1 with TRBJ1-2, with D tentatively TRBD1 (6 bases). Germline lookup yields CDR1 DFQATT and CDR2 SNEGSKA (reference sequence). V was clipped by 5 bases and J by 8 bases, with 15 bases between them. The CDR3 extends over 12 amino acids. This chain's CDR3 is CSAGTGQYGYTF. The CDR3 region has the DNA TGCAGTGCTGGTACCGGACAGTACGGCTACACCTTC.

Many counts were recorded for this clonotype. The V gene is TRBV6-5, the J gene TRBJ2-5; 12 bases agree with TRBD2. With V trimmed by 4 bases and J by 8 bases, 14 bases remained unmatched. Looked up from germline, CDR1 is MNHEY and CDR2 is SVGAGI. The CDR3 is 17 residues long. CDR3 DNA: TGTGCCAGCAGTTTCCCGACTAGCGGGGGACCCCCCCGCACCCAGTACTTC. It codes for CASSFPTSGGPPRTQYF.

The chain recombines TRBV2 with TRBJ2-5; TRBD2 agrees at 8 bases. CDR3 length: 15 residues. The V and J ends lost 7 bases and 2 bases, in that order; junction bases with no gene match: 9. Germline V CDR1 and CDR2: SNHLY, FYNNEI. The CDR3 coding sequence is TGTGCCAGCACCCGGCAGGCGGGGGGACAAGAGACCCAGTACTTC. Translation gives CASTRQAGGQETQYF. The full variable domain, completed using reference TRBV2 and TRBJ2-5, is EPEVTQTPSHQVTQMGQEVILRCVPISNHLYFYWYRQILGQKVEFLVSFYNNEISEKSEIFDDQFSVERPDGSNFTLKIRSTKLEDSAMYFCASTRQAGGQETQYFGPGTRLLVL.

As to this clonotype: A much larger clone lies a single base off, so this may be a read error. Written as DNA, the CDR3 is TGTACCAGCAGCCGCGGAGGGATATATGGCTACACCTTC. Residues: CTSSRGGIYGYTF. The chain combines TRBV12-3 or TRBV12-4 with TRBJ1-2; no definite D call. CDR3 length: 13 residues.

Ten or more counts support this clonotype. The chain is built from TRBV7-2 and TRBJ2-5; no definite D call. V lost 1 base to trimming and J lost 4 bases, with 13 bases between them. In germline, CDR1 is SGHTA, CDR2 FQGNSA. The CDR3 is 15 residues long. In nucleotides, the CDR3 is TGTGCCAGCAGCTTAGAGGCACTACCTGGAGAGACCCAGTACTTC. Its translation is CASSLEALPGETQYF.

This clonotype was recorded at least ten times. The CDR3 loop is CASSLAIGGYTF. CDR3 nucleotides: TGTGCCAGCAGCTTAGCCATTGGGGGCTACACCTTC. The chain links TRBV7-6 to TRBJ1-2; D is ambiguous. The V end was cut by 0 bases, the J end by 8 bases, with 7 bases between. The CDR3 contains 12 residues. CDR1 is SGHVS and CDR2 is FNYEAQ in the germline V gene. Complete variable domain (other parts from reference TRBV7-6 and TRBJ1-2): GAGVSQSPRYKVTKRGQDVALRCDPISGHVSLYWYRQALGQGPEFLTYFNYEAQQDKSGLPNDRFSAERPEGSISTLTIQRTEQRDSAMYRCASSLAIGGYTFGSGTRLTVV.

This chain joins TRBV12-3 or TRBV12-4 and TRBJ1-1; 7 nucleotides align to TRBD1. This CDR3 comprises 16 residues. The V and J ends lost 5 bases and 0 bases, in that order; junction bases with no gene match: 9. The CDR3 protein is CASSRPRGQMNTEAFF. The CDR3, as DNA: TGTGCCAGCAGTCGACCCCGGGGACAGATGAACACTGAAGCTTTCTTT.

Ten or more counts support this clonotype. The rearrangement links TRBV10-3 to TRBJ1-4; no firm D call. The germline gives CDR1 ENHRY, CDR2 SYGVKD. The CDR3 runs 13 residues. V was clipped by 11 bases and J by 4 bases, with 14 bases between them. CDR3 nucleotide sequence: TGTGCCTTTTCCGCGGATCTTAATGAAAAACTGTTTTTT. Translated, it gives CAFSADLNEKLFF.

V is TRBV5-5 and J is TRBJ1-2, with no clear D. CDR1 is SGHKS, CDR2 YYEKEE, per germline (reference sequence). V was trimmed by 4 bases and J by 2 bases, leaving 12 bases between them. The CDR3 has 14 amino acids. The DNA of the CDR3 is TGTGCCAGCAGCCGACTAGGGTCAAACTATGGCTACACCTTC. It codes for CASSRLGSNYGYTF.

The V call is TRBV7-9, the J call TRBJ1-2, with D possibly being TRBD1 (5 bases). In germline, CDR1 is SEHNR, CDR2 FQNEAQ (reference sequence). The germline V and J ends were trimmed by 5 bases and 2 bases, with 21 bases remaining between them. The CDR3 extends over 17 amino acids. The CDR3 DNA follows: TGTGCCAGCAGCCGCGAGGGAGGGGAGGTTTGGAACTATGGCTACACCTTC. Translation gives CASSREGGEVWNYGYTF.

The chain is built from TRBV9 and TRBJ1-2; perhaps TRBD1 as D (6 bases). V lost 1 base and J lost 8, with 12 bases in between. The germline gives CDR1 SGDLS, CDR2 YYNGEE. This CDR3 is built from 13 residues. CDR3 amino acids: CASSVSQGRGYTF. The CDR3, as DNA: TGTGCCAGCAGCGTATCACAGGGTCGGGGCTACACCTTC.

V and J are TRBV7-6 and TRBJ2-3; D remains ambiguous. Deletions cut 5 bases from V and 0 bases from J, with 9 bases between. Germline-derived CDR1 and CDR2 are SGHVS and FNYEAQ. CDR3 length equals 14 residues. This chain's CDR3 is CASSQIDSTDTQYF. In DNA, the CDR3 is TGTGCCAGCAGCCAAATAGACAGCACAGATACGCAGTATTTT.

The chain links TRBV20-1 to TRBJ2-7; the D gene is possibly TRBD1 (6 bases). The V gene lost 1 base and the J gene lost 0 bases, with 10 bases spanning the gap. CDR1 and CDR2 (germline): DFQATT, SNEGSKA (reference sequence). This CDR3 is 14 amino acids long. The CDR3 loop is CSARGQTGSYEQYF. The CDR3 DNA follows: TGCAGTGCTAGAGGCCAGACAGGCTCCTACGAGCAGTACTTC.

The CDR3 sequence is CASSLFNIQYF. The CDR3 bases are TGTGCCAGCAGCTTATTCAACATTCAGTACTTC. This rearrangement joins TRBV7-9 to TRBJ2-4; unclear D gene. The CDR3 contains 11 residues. V lost 2 bases, J lost 7 bases, and 3 bases lay in between. Germline V gene sequence: CDR1 SEHNR, CDR2 FQNEAQ (reference sequence). Full variable domain (missing parts from reference TRBV7-9 and TRBJ2-4): DTGVSQNPRHKITKRGQNVTFRCDPISEHNRLYWYRQTLGQGPEFLTYFQNEAQLEKSRLLSDRFSAERPKGSFSTLEIQRTEQGDSAMYLCASSLFNIQYFGAGTRLSVL.